Following are 24 T cell receptor beta chains from one sample sequenced in a study of T cell repertoires in cytomegalovirus infection. No antigen has been assigned to these receptors. One entry per CDR3 protein, called by TCRdb with MiXCR from the reads. The table includes fewer than 1,000,000 distinct CDR3 sequences, around a third detected once. Sequenced here: cultured CD8+ T cells from PBMCs, sampled from culture after CMV antigen stimulation. The source is a human donor in good health (CMV status not recorded). Some clones in this sample may be carry-over from other donors' samples.

This clonotype was recorded many times. In nucleotides, the CDR3 is TGTGCCAGCAGCTCCGTAGCGGGGGGGCCCCACAATGAGCAGTTCTTC. As protein: CASSSVAGGPHNEQFF. The chain uses TRBV7-8 and TRBJ2-1; TRBD2 aligns across 11 bases. CDR1 is SGHVS, CDR2 FQNEAQ, per germline. V was pared by 4 bases and J by 5 bases, with 7 bases of the junction left unmatched. The CDR3 has 16 residues. Full variable domain (remainder filled in from reference TRBV7-8 and TRBJ2-1): GAGVSQSPRYKVAKRGQDVALRCDPISGHVSLFWYQQALGQGPEFLTYFQNEAQLDKSGLPSDRFFAERPEGSVSTLKIQRTQQEDSAVYLCASSSVAGGPHNEQFFGPGTRLTVL.

This clonotype was found a few times. The chain uses TRBV6-1 and TRBJ2-7; D may be TRBD1 or TRBD2 (5 bases each). The ends were cut back, 2 bases at V and 0 bases at J, with 11 bases in the middle. In germline, CDR1 is MNHNS, CDR2 SASEGT. The CDR3 extends over 15 amino acids. CDR3 DNA sequence: TGTGCCAGCAGTGAATGGGACGGCAGCTCCTACGAGCAGTACGTC. Translated, it gives CASSEWDGSSYEQYV.

V gene TRBV18 combines with J gene TRBJ1-5; D is unclear. Germline values: CDR1 KGHSH, CDR2 LQKENI. Trimming shortened V by 0 bases and J by 5 bases, and 17 bases separated the two germline ends. The CDR3 contains 17 residues. The CDR3 region is CASSPPLRESEYQPQHF. Here the CDR3 DNA reads TGTGCCAGCTCACCACCGCTGAGGGAGAGCGAGTATCAGCCCCAGCATTTT.

The V gene is TRBV20-1, the J gene TRBJ1-3; D remains ambiguous. Trimming stripped 2 bases from V and 4 bases from J, with 15 bases between. Germline CDR1 and CDR2: DFQATT and SNEGSKA (reference sequence). This CDR3 contains 15 residues. CDR3 bases: TGCAGTGCTAGACTTAAGGGCTCCCCGGGAAACACCATATATTTT. Translated, it gives CSARLKGSPGNTIYF.

This rearrangement joins TRBV20-1 to TRBJ1-2; D uncertain. The CDR3 covers 14 residues. Trimming pared 5 bases from V and 0 bases from J, leaving 13 bases between. From germline, CDR1 is DFQATT and CDR2 SNEGSKA (reference sequence). This CDR3 reads CSASWPGANYGYTF. CDR3 coding DNA: TGCAGTGCTTCGTGGCCGGGAGCTAACTATGGCTACACCTTC.

This clonotype has only a few counts. The chain joins TRBV7-8 to TRBJ1-2, with a weak D call TRBD1 (5 bases). V was cut by 5 bases and J by 4 bases, with 17 bases left in between. This CDR3 contains 15 residues. Germline V lookup: CDR1 SGHVS, CDR2 FQNEAQ. The DNA for the CDR3 is TGTGCCAGCAGCCCCCAGGGACGGTTACTCTATGGCTACACCTTC. It is translated as CASSPQGRLLYGYTF.

Only a few counts were recorded for this clonotype. V and J are TRBV6-5 and TRBJ2-1, with D possibly being TRBD1 (6 bases). V lost 5 bases and J lost 2, with 13 bases in between. Germline lookup yields CDR1 MNHEY and CDR2 SVGAGI. This CDR3 contains 15 residues. The CDR3 DNA is TGTGCCAGCAGTCTCAGACAGGCACCCTACAATGAGCAGTTCTTC. Protein sequence: CASSLRQAPYNEQFF.

V and J are TRBV6-1 and TRBJ2-3; the D is unclear. The CDR3 is made up of 16 amino acids. V lost 1 base, J lost 2 bases, and 13 bases lay in between. The germline V gene encodes CDR1 MNHNS and CDR2 SASEGT. The CDR3 loop reads CASSEGERFFTDTQYF. CDR3 DNA sequence: TGTGCCAGCAGTGAAGGCGAAAGGTTCTTCACAGATACGCAGTATTTT.

The gene calls are TRBV2 and TRBJ1-6, with 9 bases matching TRBD1. Losses at the gene ends were 0 bases for V and 7 bases for J; bases not matched to a gene: 10. The CDR3 sequence is 18 residues long. CDR1 and CDR2 (germline): SNHLY, FYNNEI. The chain's CDR3 is CASSEALQGTGLNSPLHF. Written as DNA, the CDR3 is TGTGCCAGCAGTGAAGCGCTTCAAGGGACAGGGCTCAATTCACCCCTCCACTTT.

V is TRBV6-2 or TRBV6-3 and J is TRBJ2-7, with D possibly matching TRBD1 (6 bases). Germline V CDR1 and CDR2: MNHEY, SVGEGT. There are 13 residues in the CDR3. CDR3 bases: TGTGTCAGCAGTTGGGGGCCGGGCTACGAGCAGTACGTC. This encodes CVSSWGPGYEQYV.

The chain joins TRBV20-1 to TRBJ1-2, with a possible D match to TRBD1 (5 bases). The germline gives CDR1 DFQATT, CDR2 SNEGSKA (reference sequence). Trimming pared 0 bases from V and 1 base from J, leaving 15 bases between. The CDR3 loop spans 16 amino acids. CDR3 DNA: TGCAGTGCTAGAGACCCGACAGCCGTCCATAACTATGGCTACACCTTC. Protein sequence: CSARDPTAVHNYGYTF.

The chain recombines TRBV12-3 or TRBV12-4 with TRBJ2-7; D is unresolved. Trimming stripped 6 bases from V and 0 bases from J, with 21 bases between. There are 17 residues in the CDR3. Written as DNA, the CDR3 is TGTGCCAGCAGCGAGCCTTCCTCGGGTTCCTTCTCCTACGAGCAGTACTTC. Translation gives CASSEPSSGSFSYEQYF.

V gene TRBV7-6 combines with J gene TRBJ1-2; D ambiguous. The V and J ends lost 8 bases and 0 bases respectively, with 10 bases between them. The CDR3 runs 13 residues. Germline CDR1 is SGHVS and CDR2 is FNYEAQ. CDR3 DNA: TGTGCCAGCGGCGACCAGGCTAACTATGGCTACACCTTC. The encoded protein is CASGDQANYGYTF.

This sequence joins TRBV9 and TRBJ1-6; TRBD1 is a possible D gene (5 bases). The germline V and J ends were trimmed by 3 bases and 9 bases, with 13 bases remaining between them. Germline assignment: CDR1 SGDLS and CDR2 YYNGEE. The CDR3 is 14 residues long. DNA of the CDR3: TGTGCCAGCAGCGCCGTCCCGGGGACTTCACCCCTCCACTTT. Protein sequence: CASSAVPGTSPLHF.

In this sample, this clonotype turned up a few times. This chain connects TRBV6-5 to TRBJ2-5, with a tentative D call TRBD2 (5 bases). This CDR3 has 13 amino acids. Germline V gene sequence: CDR1 MNHEY, CDR2 SVGAGI. Trimming shortened V by 5 bases and J by 2 bases, and 9 bases separated the two germline ends. DNA for the CDR3: TGTGCCAGCAGTCCCTGGGAGCAAGAGACCCAGTACTTC. It specifies CASSPWEQETQYF.

This sequence joins TRBV6-6 and TRBJ1-1, with D possibly being TRBD1 (5 bases). Trimming took off 8 bases at V and 8 bases at J, with 12 bases between the two ends. CDR3 size: 11 residues. In germline, CDR1 is MNHNY, CDR2 SVGAGI (reference sequence). CDR3 DNA: TGTGCCAGCCAGGCCGGGGGGGAAGCTTTCTTT. Translation gives CASQAGGEAFF.

The chain uses TRBV29-1 and TRBJ1-2; 8 bases agree with TRBD1. The length of the CDR3 is 14 residues. The V gene's germline CDR1 is SQVTM and CDR2 ANQGSEA. Trimming removed 1 base from V and 7 bases from J; junction bases left unmatched: 8. CDR3 nucleotide sequence: TGCAGCGTTGAAGTAATCGGACAGGGTAGTGGCTACACCTTC. This sequence encodes CSVEVIGQGSGYTF.

This clonotype has ten or more counts. The chain recombines TRBV7-6 with TRBJ2-5; 10 nucleotides agree with TRBD1. V trimming: 4 bases; J trimming: 7 bases; junction bases outside the gene matches: 18. The CDR3 loop spans 18 amino acids. Germline V lookup: CDR1 SGHVS, CDR2 FNYEAQ. CDR3 residues: CASSSTSRDRGPWGTQYF. The CDR3 region has the DNA TGTGCCAGCAGCTCGACGTCCCGCGACAGGGGGCCCTGGGGGACCCAGTACTTC.

J is TRBJ1-1 and V is TRBV6-1; maybe TRBD1 (6 bases). The CDR3 has 14 amino acids. Germline-derived CDR1 and CDR2 are MNHNS and SASEGT. V was trimmed by 6 bases and J by 3 bases, leaving 14 bases between them. CDR3 sequence reads: CASRTPGHDTEAFF. CDR3 in DNA: TGTGCCAGCAGAACACCGGGACATGACACTGAAGCTTTCTTT.

This clonotype has only a few counts. The gene calls are TRBV4-3 and TRBJ1-5; tentative D call: TRBD1 (6 bases). This CDR3 spans 15 amino acids. V was pared by 0 bases and J by 6 bases, with 12 bases between. Germline CDR1 and CDR2: LGHNA and YSLEER. CDR3 sequence reads: CASSQDGGRSQPQHF. As DNA, the CDR3 is TGCGCCAGCAGCCAAGACGGGGGCAGGAGTCAGCCCCAGCATTTT.

This clonotype was recorded a few times. This rearrangement joins TRBV6-2 or TRBV6-3 to TRBJ2-2, with no clear D. V gave up 3 bases and J gave up 6 bases, with 17 bases separating them. Germline V lookup: CDR1 MNHEY, CDR2 SVGEGT. The CDR3 extends over 16 amino acids. This CDR3 is CASSYSDMSPAGELFF. The CDR3 DNA is TGTGCCAGCAGTTATTCCGACATGAGCCCCGCCGGGGAGCTGTTTTTT.

The chain recombines TRBV25-1 with TRBJ2-2; TRBD2 aligns across 12 bases. Germline V gives CDR1 MGHDK, CDR2 SYGVNS. This CDR3 has 16 amino acids. V shed 5 bases and J 2 bases; nucleotides not matched to a gene: 3. CDR3 amino acids: CASSLAGGINTGELFF. CDR3 nucleotide sequence: TGTGCCAGCAGTCTAGCGGGGGGGATTAACACCGGGGAGCTGTTTTTT.

About this clonotype: Since a much larger clone is just one base distant, this may be a read error. The gene calls are TRBV7-8 and TRBJ1-1; possible D gene TRBD1, 6 bases. Looked up from germline, CDR1 is SGHVS and CDR2 is FQNEAQ. The CDR3 is 14 residues long. The CDR3 is CASSRSTGNTVAFF. CDR3 nucleotides: TGTGCCAGCAGCCGATCAACAGGGAACACTGTAGCTTTCTTT. The whole variable domain, remainder taken from reference TRBV7-8 and TRBJ1-1, is GAGVSQSPRYKVAKRGQDVALRCDPISGHVSLFWYQQALGQGPEFLTYFQNEAQLDKSGLPSDRFFAERPEGSVSTLKIQRTQQEDSAVYLCASSRSTGNTVAFFGQGTRLTVV.

J is TRBJ1-2 and V is TRBV12-5, with TRBD1 matching 9 bases. The CDR3 extends over 17 amino acids. Trimming cost V 5 bases and J 1 base; bases outside gene matches: 11. Germline V gene data show CDR1 as LGHNT and CDR2 as FRNRAP. The CDR3 region is CASGDPGQGNFNYGYTF. In DNA form, the CDR3 reads TGTGCTAGTGGTGATCCGGGACAGGGAAACTTTAACTATGGCTACACCTTC.